These 28 T cell receptor beta chains came from one sample sequenced in a study of vaccination effects on CD4 cells after COVID-19. For these receptors, no antigen is known. The table came from immunoSEQ multiplex PCR; TCRdb's copy has only in-frame clones and leaves some out. The sample holds 42,000 or so clones, roughly four fifths seen once. Peptide-pool stimulation followed by sequencing identified expanded antigen-specific CD4+ clonotypes in the ViraFEST assay. Following a roughly ten-day culture, CD4+ T cells were purified. The infection with SARS-CoV-2 (confirmed by PCR) occurred in this person between March and December 2020. The sample was CD4+ T cells from PBMCs cultured with a peptide pool, taken before COVID-19 vaccination. The receptors here all came from a human donor who had a prior SARS-CoV-2 infection.

The V gene is TRBV7-2, the J gene TRBJ2-5; 10 bases line up with TRBD2. Losses at the gene ends were 1 base for V and 5 bases for J; bases not matched to a gene: 7. This CDR3 is built from 16 residues. In germline, CDR1 is SGHTA, CDR2 FQGNSA. CDR3 region: CASSLELAGGMETQYF. CDR3 sequence (DNA): TGTGCCAGCAGCTTAGAGTTAGCGGGGGGAATGGAGACCCAGTACTTC.

This sequence joins TRBV7-3 and TRBJ2-1; the D gene could be TRBD1 or TRBD2 (5 bases each). Germline V gene sequence: CDR1 SGHTA, CDR2 FQGTGA. CDR3 size: 14 residues. With 4 bases removed from V and 2 bases from J, the gap between germline ends came to 9 bases. CDR3 residues: CASSSRDAYNEQFF. The CDR3 DNA reads TGTGCCAGCAGCTCCCGGGACGCCTACAATGAGCAGTTCTTC.

V is TRBV9 and J is TRBJ2-7, with D tentatively TRBD2 (7 bases). This CDR3 is 14 amino acids long. Trimming removed 3 bases from V and 4 bases from J, with 14 bases in between. CDR1 and CDR2 (germline): SGDLS, YYNGEE. CDR3 nucleotide sequence: TGTGCCAGCAGCGGTCGGGGGGCCTCGTACGAGCAGTACTTC. It yields the protein CASSGRGASYEQYF.

The J gene is TRBJ1-2, the V gene TRBV6-5, with 9 bases fitting TRBD1. Germline V gene data show CDR1 as MNHEY and CDR2 as SVGAGI. V lost 6 bases to trimming and J lost 7 bases; unmatched junction nucleotides: 6. The CDR3 length is 13 residues. CDR3 loop: CASRSGTGRGYTF. CDR3 DNA: TGTGCCAGCAGGTCCGGGACAGGGCGTGGCTACACCTTC.

This chain uses TRBV12-5 with TRBJ2-2; D unclear. V was pared by 5 bases and J by 4 bases, with 17 bases between. Germline V CDR1 and CDR2: LGHNT, FRNRAP. The CDR3 is 16 amino acids. The DNA of the CDR3 is TGTGCTAGTGGTAAAGCGTGGCAAACACCCACCGGGGAGCTGTTTTTT. Translating gives CASGKAWQTPTGELFF.

The chain is built from TRBV15 and TRBJ2-7, with a tentative D call TRBD1 (6 bases). The CDR3 totals 15 residues. Trimming took 1 base from V and 2 from J, leaving 12 bases between them. Germline CDR1 and CDR2: LNHNV and YYDKDF (reference sequence). This chain's CDR3 is CATSRGQGRTYEQYF. The CDR3 DNA reads TGTGCCACCAGCAGAGGCCAGGGGCGGACCTACGAGCAGTACTTC. The full variable domain, rest sourced from reference TRBV15 and TRBJ2-7, is DAMVIQNPRYQVTQFGKPVTLSCSQTLNHNVMYWYQQKSSQAPKLLFHYYDKDFNNEADTPDNFQSRRPNTSFCFLDIRSPGLGDTAMYLCATSRGQGRTYEQYFGPGTRLTVT.

The CDR3 is CASSRLAQNIYEQYF. The CDR3 DNA reads TGTGCCAGCAGCCGACTAGCGCAAAACATCTACGAGCAGTACTTC. The chain links TRBV6-5 to TRBJ2-7; 8 nucleotides match TRBD2. The CDR3 length is 15 residues. The germline V gene has CDR1 MNHEY and CDR2 SVGAGI. With V trimmed by 6 bases and J by 3 bases, 10 bases remained unmatched.

This clone has a handful of counts. This chain connects TRBV6-5 to TRBJ1-1; no definite D call. Per the germline V gene, CDR1 is MNHEY and CDR2 is SVGAGI. This CDR3 spans 13 amino acids. Trimming shortened V by 7 bases and J by 5 bases, and 14 bases separated the two germline ends. The CDR3 loop is CASIAILGTEAFF. The CDR3 nucleotides are TGTGCCAGCATAGCGATCCTGGGGACTGAAGCTTTCTTT.

This clone was observed a single time. V and J are TRBV24-1 and TRBJ1-2; D gene uncertain. The CDR3 runs 16 residues. V dropped 3 bases and J dropped 8 bases, with 21 bases sitting between them. In germline, CDR1 is KGHDR, CDR2 SFDVKD. The CDR3 reads CATSDVATVDLSGYTF. The CDR3 DNA is TGTGCCACCAGTGATGTGGCTACAGTCGACCTGAGCGGCTACACCTTC.

The CDR3 sequence: CASSSLRAGENEQYF. DNA for the CDR3: TGTGCCAGCAGCTCCCTGAGGGCAGGGGAAAACGAGCAGTACTTC. The rearrangement joins TRBV7-2 to TRBJ2-7, with a possible D match to TRBD1 (6 bases). Germline V CDR1 and CDR2: SGHTA, FQGNSA. V was trimmed by 4 bases and J by 5 bases, leaving 18 bases between them. The CDR3 has 15 amino acids.

As DNA, the CDR3 is TGCGCCAGCAGCTTGGCGTCTAGCGGGGGGTACTTCCAAGAGACCCAGTACTTC. Translation: CASSLASSGGYFQETQYF. The chain is built from TRBV5-1 and TRBJ2-5, with TRBD2 matching over 11 bases. The CDR3 has 18 residues. V was clipped by 0 bases and J by 1 base; unmatched bases: 8. Germline V gene sequence: CDR1 SGHRS, CDR2 YFSETQ.

The J gene is TRBJ2-7, the V gene TRBV5-1; perhaps TRBD2 as D (6 bases). CDR1 and CDR2 from the germline V gene are SGHRS and YFSETQ. There are 13 residues in the CDR3. Between the trimmed V and J ends, which lost 4 bases and 2 bases, there was a span of 10 bases. This CDR3 is CASSPEGPYEQYF. CDR3 DNA: TGCGCCAGCAGCCCGGAGGGCCCCTACGAGCAGTACTTC. Variable domain in full (rest from reference TRBV5-1 and TRBJ2-7): KAGVTQTPRYLIKTRGQQVTLSCSPISGHRSVSWYQQTPGQGLQFLFEYFSETQRNKGNFPGRFSGRQFSNSRSEMNVSTLELGDSALYLCASSPEGPYEQYFGPGTRLTVT.

This clone was seen only once. The genes are TRBV6-1 and TRBJ1-2, with no clear D. The CDR3 is 18 residues long. Germline CDR1 MNHNS, CDR2 SASEGT. V shed 2 bases and J shed 4 bases, with 23 bases lying between them. CDR3 sequence (DNA): TGTGCCAGCAGTGAACGCGGAGCCCCTACGGGATACCCCTATGGCTACACCTTC. Residues: CASSERGAPTGYPYGYTF.

This clone showed up just a few times. V gene TRBV2 combines with J gene TRBJ1-1; 9 bases align to TRBD1. V trimming: 5 bases; J trimming: 7 bases; junction bases outside the gene matches: 8. This CDR3 comprises 14 residues. The germline gives CDR1 SNHLY, CDR2 FYNNEI. The CDR3: CASSYHRGRIEAFF. The CDR3 DNA is TGTGCCAGCAGTTATCACAGGGGGCGGATTGAAGCTTTCTTT.

V gene TRBV7-2 combines with J gene TRBJ2-7; D is perhaps TRBD1 (6 bases). The germline CDR1 and CDR2 sequences are SGHTA and FQGNSA. Trimming stripped 0 bases from V and 1 base from J, with 16 bases between. The length of the CDR3 is 17 residues. DNA for the CDR3: TGTGCCAGCAGCTTAGCTGCAGGGGTGCTATCTTCCTACGAGCAGTACTTC. Amino acids: CASSLAAGVLSSYEQYF.

A few counts support this clone. This chain joins TRBV7-6 and TRBJ2-2; perhaps TRBD2 as D (5 bases). CDR1 is SGHVS, CDR2 FNYEAQ, per germline. The CDR3 covers 16 residues. V lost 4 bases and J 0 bases, leaving 12 bases between the germline ends. The chain's CDR3 is CASSYLQRPNTGELFF. In DNA form, the CDR3 reads TGTGCCAGCAGCTACCTGCAGCGGCCGAACACCGGGGAGCTGTTTTTT.

The chain employs TRBV6-5 and TRBJ2-7; D unclear. This CDR3 has 13 residues. Germline V gene data show CDR1 as MNHEY and CDR2 as SVGAGI. The ends were cut back, 11 bases at V and 4 bases at J, with 18 bases in the middle. The CDR3: CAPKSLVLYEQYF. In nucleotides, the CDR3 is TGTGCCCCCAAAAGCCTAGTCTTATACGAGCAGTACTTC.

The chain employs TRBV5-6 and TRBJ1-1, with 7 bases fitting TRBD1. Looked up from germline, CDR1 is SGHDT and CDR2 is YYEEEE. Germline trimming cut 0 bases from V and 5 bases from J; bases unmatched to any gene: 4. The CDR3 is made up of 14 amino acids. The DNA of the CDR3 is TGTGCCAGCAGCTTGGCAGGGGGTAGGACTGAAGCTTTCTTT. It translates to CASSLAGGRTEAFF.

The gene calls are TRBV7-9 and TRBJ2-1; tentative D call: TRBD1 (6 bases). The V gene's germline CDR1 is SEHNR and CDR2 FQNEAQ (reference sequence). Trimming stripped 4 bases from V and 6 bases from J, with 13 bases between. CDR3 length: 14 residues. The CDR3 bases are TGTGCCAGCAGCTCCACAGGGAGTCGCAATGAGCAGTTCTTC. Translating gives CASSSTGSRNEQFF.

This chain joins TRBV10-2 and TRBJ2-7; no clear D. V gave up 3 bases and J gave up 3 bases, with 18 bases separating them. This CDR3 has 16 residues. CDR1 and CDR2 (germline): WSHSY, SAAADI. CDR3 amino acids: CASSDRPLGHGYEQYF. The CDR3 DNA is TGCGCCAGCAGTGATCGGCCGTTAGGCCACGGCTACGAGCAGTACTTC.

The CDR3 DNA reads TGTGCCAGCAGCTTAAATGGGCTCCTCTACGAGCAGTACTTC. Protein: CASSLNGLLYEQYF. The chain employs TRBV7-2 and TRBJ2-7, with D unclear. V shed 2 bases and J shed 3 bases, with 11 bases lying between them. CDR3 length: 14 amino acids. The germline V gene encodes CDR1 SGHTA and CDR2 FQGNSA.

The chain uses TRBV7-3 and TRBJ2-7, with D uncertain. The CDR3 runs 14 residues. Trimming removed 2 bases from V and 1 base from J, with 9 bases in between. CDR1 SGHTA and CDR2 FQGTGA come from the germline V gene. CDR3 nucleotides: TGTGCCAGCAGCTTATATGCCGAATCCTACGAGCAGTACTTC. Translating it yields CASSLYAESYEQYF.

The V gene is TRBV28, the J gene TRBJ1-5; D unclear. The CDR3 spans 13 residues. Germline CDR1 MDHEN, CDR2 SYDVKM. The germline V and J ends were trimmed by 6 bases and 5 bases, with 11 bases remaining between them. CDR3 in amino acids: CASSEDGYQPQHF. The CDR3 DNA sequence: TGTGCCAGCAGCGAGGACGGTTATCAGCCCCAGCATTTT.

V is TRBV9 and J is TRBJ2-1; TRBD2 might be the D (5 bases). V shed 3 bases and J shed 8 bases, with 18 bases lying between them. The germline CDR1 and CDR2 sequences are SGDLS and YYNGEE. The CDR3 extends over 15 amino acids. The CDR3 sequence is CASSESGWAEDEQFF. The CDR3 nucleotides are TGTGCCAGCAGCGAAAGCGGTTGGGCCGAAGATGAGCAGTTCTTC.

J is TRBJ1-2 and V is TRBV30, with D uncertain. V dropped 3 bases and J dropped 9 bases, with 14 bases sitting between them. This CDR3 region has 12 residues. CDR1 GTSNPN and CDR2 SVGIG come from the germline V gene (reference sequence). This CDR3 is CAWSDWSQRYTF. In nucleotides, the CDR3 is TGTGCCTGGAGCGACTGGTCTCAGCGCTACACCTTC.

The rearrangement uses TRBV18 and TRBJ1-1; D gene ambiguous. V lost 3 bases and J lost 3, with 2 bases in between. The V gene's germline CDR1 is KGHSH and CDR2 LQKENI. The CDR3 length is 11 residues. This CDR3 reads CASSPDTEAFF. As DNA, the CDR3 is TGTGCCAGCTCACCGGACACTGAAGCTTTCTTT. The complete variable domain, with remaining parts taken from reference TRBV18 and TRBJ1-1, reads NAGVMQNPRHLVRRRGQEARLRCSPMKGHSHVYWYRQLPEEGLKFMVYLQKENIIDESGMPKERFSAEFPKEGPSILRIQQVVRGDSAAYFCASSPDTEAFFGQGTRLTVV.

As to this clone: This CDR3 is also generated by other DNA sequences in the sample. J is TRBJ1-2 and V is TRBV9; tentatively, D is TRBD1 (6 bases). The CDR3 length is 13 residues. CDR1 SGDLS and CDR2 YYNGEE come from the germline V gene. The V end was cut by 0 bases, the J end by 5 bases, with 8 bases between. The CDR3 spells CASSVGTAYGYTF. The CDR3 coding sequence is TGTGCCAGCAGCGTAGGGACAGCTTATGGCTACACCTTC.

This CDR3 reads CASESQTFTGELFF. The CDR3 region has the DNA TGTGCCAGCGAATCACAGACTTTCACCGGGGAGCTGTTTTTT. The chain uses TRBV2 and TRBJ2-2; no reliable D call. V lost 8 bases and J lost 4, with 14 bases in between. From germline, CDR1 is SNHLY and CDR2 FYNNEI. This CDR3 contains 14 residues.